This TCR beta chain was profiled in a study of T cells expressing NK-cell markers (dated by TCRdb to the early 2020s). Background on the whole study: In sorted CD3+CD56+NKG2C+, CD3+CD56+NKG2C- and CD3+CD56-NKG2C+ T-cell subsets from several donors, TCR beta-chain repertoires were profiled. Libraries were sequenced as 2 x 150 bp reads on Illumina HiSeq 2000/2500, MiSeq or NextSeq. The study sequenced eight donors, all healthy volunteers chosen at random: three men and five women. Among the eight sequenced donors, only one was HCMV-seronegative, while the other seven were HCMV-seropositive.

Sequencer: Illumina HiSeq 2000. TCR beta cDNA libraries were made by 5'RACE template switching that added a universal primer site and unique molecular identifiers. Synthesis of cDNA was primed from the TCR beta constant segment and was followed by two consecutive PCR amplification steps. In the paper's pipeline: MIGEC was used to demultiplex reads and group reads by UMI, and MiTCR was used to assemble and quantify clonotypes. To exclude erroneous sequences, only TCR cDNA sequences supported by at least two reads were retained. The tcR package was used for downstream repertoire analysis, with clonotypes matched between fractions based on CDR3 nucleotide sequence plus V segment. VDJmatch was used to annotate antigen specificity against VDJdb, with one amino acid substitution in CDR3 permitted. After TCRdb reprocessed the reads, each CDR3 protein sequence was kept as one row, without DNA. TCRdb's processing, not the authors' own work, is the source of the V and J calls. Per the sample table, the count is 400,000 or so distinct CDR3 sequences. The ten largest clones capture roughly 10% of the sample.

The research as a whole found: Whether the expanded NKG2C-expressing T cell clones were specific for HCMV antigens remained unclear. Those dominant clonotypes were again the most abundant among CD3+CD56-NKG2C+ cells in a handful of donors, at roughly 25-65%. For more than 5 donors, the dominant CD3+CD56+NKG2C+ clonotypes were among the top 10 CD8+ clonotypes and accounted for 1.0-7.0% of CD8+ T cells.

On this clonotype: No cognate antigen has been identified for it.

To determine HCMV serostatus, a commercial ELISA kit was used to detect HCMV-specific IgG in serum. Peripheral blood mononuclear cells were isolated from blood by Ficoll density gradient centrifugation. The CDR3 covers 14 residues, taking in both the cysteine and the phenylalanine. DNA for this receptor is not on file. For CDR1 and CDR2, the germline V gene lists SGHVS and FQNEAQ. The receptor chain draws on TRBV7-8 and TRBJ2-1; TCRdb gives TRBD1 as the D gene, but with no DNA this cannot be confirmed. This TCR derives from a woman between 45 and 65 years old in good health. Donor details come from another sample of the same person, matched by shared clones. The sample taken for sequencing was blood T cells: a sorted CD56 or NKG2C T cell subset, CD4+ or CD8+ T cells, or bulk PBMC T cells (not recorded which). The CDR3 region: CASSFPPGINEQFF.